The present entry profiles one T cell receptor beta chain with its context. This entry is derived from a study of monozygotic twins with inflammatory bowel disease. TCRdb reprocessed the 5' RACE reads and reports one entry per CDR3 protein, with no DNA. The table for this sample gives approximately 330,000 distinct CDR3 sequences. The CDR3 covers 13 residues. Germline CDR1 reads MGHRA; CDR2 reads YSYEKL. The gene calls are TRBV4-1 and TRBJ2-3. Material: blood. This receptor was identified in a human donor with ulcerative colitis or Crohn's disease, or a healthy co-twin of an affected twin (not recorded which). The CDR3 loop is CASSQDVVAAQYF.